This T cell receptor beta chain was sequenced for a study of cytomegalovirus exposure and HLA in healthy donors. Study-wide background: The study's early data release held around 85 million unique TCRs from HLA-typed donors.

The PCR contained 60 Vbeta and 13 Jbeta primers. Only in-frame clones appear in the TCRdb table, and some are missing; sequencing was by immunoSEQ multiplex PCR. The top ten clones hold 1.5% to 2% of a sample with 150,000 to 200,000 clones, around 79% of them seen once. Study conclusions and caveats: When presence/absence was analysed, sequencing depth was taken to be roughly uniform across donors. Because they were indistinguishable, some V segments, including TRBV6-2 and TRBV6-3, were excluded.

Germline V CDR1 and CDR2: DFQATT, SNEGSKA (reference sequence). J gave up 12 bases and V 6 bases, and 10 bases lay outside the gene matches. The CDR3 is 11 residues long. This clone was counted a single time. As yet, its antigen is unknown. The receptor was derived from a woman between 45 and 60 years old in good health and CMV-seronegative. The sequencing sample was made of PBMCs. The rearrangement uses TRBV20-1 and TRBJ1-1; 7 positions match TRBD1. The CDR3 bases are TGCAGTGCCAACAGGGGCTCAGGGACTTTCTTT. Translated, it gives CSANRGSGTFF.